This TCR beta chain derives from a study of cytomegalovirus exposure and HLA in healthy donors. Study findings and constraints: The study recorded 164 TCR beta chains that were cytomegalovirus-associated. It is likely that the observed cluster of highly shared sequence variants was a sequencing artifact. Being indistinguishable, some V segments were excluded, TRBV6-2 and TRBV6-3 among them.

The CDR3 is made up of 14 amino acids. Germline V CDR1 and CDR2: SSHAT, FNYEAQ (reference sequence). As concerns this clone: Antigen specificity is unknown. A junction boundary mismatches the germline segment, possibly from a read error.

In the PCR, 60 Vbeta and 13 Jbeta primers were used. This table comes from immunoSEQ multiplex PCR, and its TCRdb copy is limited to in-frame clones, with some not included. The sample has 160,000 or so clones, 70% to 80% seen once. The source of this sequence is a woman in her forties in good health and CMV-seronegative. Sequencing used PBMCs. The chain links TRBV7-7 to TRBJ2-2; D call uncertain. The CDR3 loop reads CASSSTLGTGELFF. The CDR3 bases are TGTGCTAGCAGCTCGACACTCGGCACCGGGGAGCTGTTTTTT.